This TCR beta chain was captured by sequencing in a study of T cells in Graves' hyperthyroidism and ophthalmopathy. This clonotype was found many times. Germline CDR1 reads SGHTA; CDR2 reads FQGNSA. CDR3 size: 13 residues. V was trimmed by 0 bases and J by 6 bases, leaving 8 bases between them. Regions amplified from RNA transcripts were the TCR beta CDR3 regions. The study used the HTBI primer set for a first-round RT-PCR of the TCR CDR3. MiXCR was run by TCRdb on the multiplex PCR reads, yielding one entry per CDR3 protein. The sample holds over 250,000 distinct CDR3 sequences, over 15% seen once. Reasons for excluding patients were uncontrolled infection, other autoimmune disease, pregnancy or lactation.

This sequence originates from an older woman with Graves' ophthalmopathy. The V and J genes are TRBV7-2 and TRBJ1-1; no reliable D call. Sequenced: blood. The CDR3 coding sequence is TGTGCCAGCAGCTTAGCAGTCTGGTCTGAAGCTTTCTTT. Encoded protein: CASSLAVWSEAFF.